A single sample is the source of the 26 T cell receptor beta chains below, sequenced in a study of somatic mutations in cytotoxic T cells in rheumatoid arthritis. Clones were read by immunoSEQ multiplex PCR, and TCRdb kept only the in-frame ones, dropping some. The data contain around 12,000 clones, roughly 85% of them singletons. Sequencing used CD8+ T cells sorted from blood. These receptors were obtained from an adult with rheumatoid arthritis.

CDR3 DNA: TGTGCCAGCAGCTACACACATACGGCCCCCGGCTCTGGGGCCAACGTCCTGACTTTC. This codes for CASSYTHTAPGSGANVLTF. The rearrangement links TRBV7-9 to TRBJ2-6; no reliable D call. CDR1 is SEHNR and CDR2 is FQNEAQ in the germline V gene (reference sequence). Trimming cost V 4 bases and J 0 bases, with 19 bases left between them. This CDR3 spans 19 amino acids.

This sequence joins TRBV5-1 and TRBJ1-2; no firm D call. The CDR3 is made up of 15 amino acids. The germline V gene has CDR1 SGHRS and CDR2 YFSETQ. V lost 3 bases and J lost 1, with 13 bases in between. The CDR3 sequence is CASSYYSSLNYGYTF. Here the CDR3 DNA reads TGCGCCAGCAGCTATTACAGCAGCCTTAACTATGGCTACACCTTC.

This chain connects TRBV29-1 to TRBJ1-2; 7 nucleotides match TRBD1. CDR3 length: 15 amino acids. V trimming: 4 bases; J trimming: 6 bases; junction bases outside the gene matches: 14. Germline-derived CDR1 and CDR2 are SQVTM and ANQGSEA. CDR3 DNA: TGCAGCGTTGGGAAGATCACAGGGGTCTTGGATGGCTACACCTTC. It translates to CSVGKITGVLDGYTF. Using reference TRBV29-1 and TRBJ1-2 for the parts outside the CDR3, the full variable domain is SAVISQKPSRDICQRGTSLTIQCQVDSQVTMMFWYRQQPGQSLTLIATANQGSEATYESGFVIDKFPISRPNLTFSTLTVSNMSPEDSSIYLCSVGKITGVLDGYTFGSGTRLTVV.

The rearrangement joins TRBV5-1 to TRBJ2-1, with 7 bases that match TRBD2. Germline values: CDR1 SGHRS, CDR2 YFSETQ. V trimming: 3 bases; J trimming: 8 bases; junction bases outside the gene matches: 2. The CDR3 totals 12 residues. Here the CDR3 DNA reads TGCGCCAGCAGCTGGAGCGGGGATGAGCAGTTCTTC. It specifies CASSWSGDEQFF.

V is TRBV4-1 and J is TRBJ1-1; TRBD1 matches at 7 bases. This CDR3 comprises 15 residues. The trim removed 7 bases at V and 7 bases at J, leaving 15 bases unmatched. Germline V CDR1 and CDR2: MGHRA, YSYEKL. The CDR3 region has the DNA TGCGCCAGCACCCTAGGGAGGGGGCTCTTGGTTGAAGCTTTCTTT. This sequence encodes CASTLGRGLLVEAFF.

The genes are TRBV7-3 and TRBJ1-1, with 8 bases identical to TRBD1. Per the germline V gene, CDR1 is SGHTA and CDR2 is FQGTGA. This CDR3 comprises 17 residues. J gave up 4 bases and V 2 bases, and 12 bases lay outside the gene matches. CDR3 in DNA: TGTGCCAGCAGCTTATATGCCCCTCAGGGGGCGATCACTGAAGCTTTCTTT. This sequence encodes CASSLYAPQGAITEAFF.

V is TRBV14 and J is TRBJ2-1; D may be TRBD1 or TRBD2 (5 bases each). Trimming pared 3 bases from V and 7 bases from J, leaving 19 bases between. CDR1 SGHDN and CDR2 FVKESK come from the germline V gene. The CDR3 is made up of 16 amino acids. The CDR3 here is CASSQGEPMMGNEQFF. For the CDR3, the DNA is TGTGCCAGCAGCCAGGGGGAACCCATGATGGGGAATGAGCAGTTCTTC.

The genes are TRBV2 and TRBJ1-4; D gene uncertain. This CDR3 has 12 residues. Germline CDR1 is SNHLY and CDR2 is FYNNEI. Between the trimmed V and J ends, which lost 5 bases and 8 bases, there was a span of 9 bases. As DNA, the CDR3 is TGTGCCAGCAGTCCCGGGGTCGAAAAACTGTTTTTT. It translates to CASSPGVEKLFF.

This rearrangement joins TRBV9 to TRBJ2-3; the D gene is possibly TRBD1 (6 bases). The CDR3 loop spans 17 amino acids. V lost 4 bases and J lost 0, with 18 bases in between. The V gene's germline CDR1 is SGDLS and CDR2 YYNGEE. CDR3 residues: CASSHNPGQSSTDTQYF. CDR3 DNA sequence: TGTGCCAGCAGCCATAACCCGGGACAATCTAGCACAGATACGCAGTATTTT.

This clone turned up a few times. The V gene is TRBV4-1, the J gene TRBJ1-1; 10 nucleotides align to TRBD1. CDR1 MGHRA and CDR2 YSYEKL come from the germline V gene. J was trimmed by 0 bases and V by 4 bases; bases with no gene match: 2. The CDR3 has 15 residues. The CDR3 bases are TGCGCCAGCAGCCCGGGGACAGGGGTGAACACTGAAGCTTTCTTT. Amino acids: CASSPGTGVNTEAFF.

V gene TRBV7-9 combines with J gene TRBJ1-4; 7 nucleotides agree with TRBD1. Germline-derived CDR1 and CDR2 are SEHNR and FQNEAQ (reference sequence). CDR3 length: 14 residues. J was trimmed by 8 bases and V by 7 bases; bases with no gene match: 10. CDR3 loop: CASTSDRIGEKLFF. Written as DNA, the CDR3 is TGTGCCAGCACCTCGGACAGGATTGGGGAAAAACTGTTTTTT.

The gene calls are TRBV7-9 and TRBJ2-1, with TRBD2 matching 8 bases. This CDR3 has 17 amino acids. The germline V gene encodes CDR1 SEHNR and CDR2 FQNEAQ (reference sequence). J was trimmed by 4 bases and V by 5 bases; bases with no gene match: 13. The CDR3 DNA follows: TGTGCCAGCAGCCTTTACAGAGAAAGCGGGAGATACAATGAGCAGTTCTTC. Its protein product is CASSLYRESGRYNEQFF.

The gene calls are TRBV7-9 and TRBJ1-1; D perhaps matches TRBD1 (6 bases). The CDR3 length is 13 residues. V was shortened by 7 bases and J by 6 bases, with 15 bases between the two germline ends. Germline V gives CDR1 SEHNR, CDR2 FQNEAQ (reference sequence). CDR3 in amino acids: CASTRTALPEAFF. Here the CDR3 DNA reads TGTGCCAGCACCCGGACAGCTCTCCCTGAAGCTTTCTTT.

This chain connects TRBV7-2 to TRBJ1-4; the D gene is possibly TRBD1 (6 bases). This CDR3 contains 16 residues. CDR1 is SGHTA, CDR2 FQGNSA, per germline. V lost 3 bases, J lost 5 bases, and 16 bases lay in between. CDR3 DNA: TGTGCCAGCAGCTTGCGCTGGGGGGCTAGGAATGAAAAACTGTTTTTT. Its translation is CASSLRWGARNEKLFF.

CDR3 nucleotides: TGTGCCTGGGGGCAGGGGGAGACATCTCAAGAGACCCAGTACTTC. It specifies CAWGQGETSQETQYF. The V and J genes are TRBV30 and TRBJ2-5, with 7 nucleotides matching TRBD1. Germline assignment: CDR1 GTSNPN and CDR2 SVGIG (reference sequence). V lost 5 bases and J lost 2; bases outside the gene matches: 11. The CDR3 extends over 15 amino acids.

The chain employs TRBV4-3 and TRBJ2-6; D remains ambiguous. Germline loops: CDR1 LGHNA, CDR2 YSLEER. V was shortened by 1 base and J by 0 bases, with 13 bases between the two germline ends. The CDR3 sequence is 18 residues long. DNA of the CDR3: TGCGCCAGCAGCCAAGCCGGGCGCACCCGCTCTGGGGCCAACGTCCTGACTTTC. Its translation: CASSQAGRTRSGANVLTF.

The chain has TRBV4-3 and TRBJ1-1; the D is unclear. The CDR3 covers 16 residues. Per germline, CDR1 LGHNA and CDR2 YSLEER. Trimming took 1 base from V and 5 from J, leaving 17 bases between them. This CDR3 reads CASSQVITYWDTEAFF. CDR3 DNA: TGCGCCAGCAGCCAAGTTATAACATACTGGGATACTGAAGCTTTCTTT.

The genes are TRBV25-1 and TRBJ2-5; D unclear. In germline, CDR1 is MGHDK, CDR2 SYGVNS. The V end was cut by 2 bases, the J end by 5 bases, with 15 bases between. This CDR3 is 15 amino acids long. The CDR3 region has the DNA TGTGCCAGCAGTGAAATCCGACCCAGTCAGGAGACCCAGTACTTC. Its protein product is CASSEIRPSQETQYF.

CDR3 residues: CASSIMGQPQHF. In nucleotides, the CDR3 is TGTGCCAGTAGTATAATGGGTCAGCCCCAGCATTTT. The rearrangement joins TRBV19 to TRBJ1-5; D is ambiguous. The CDR3 extends over 12 amino acids. The V gene's germline CDR1 is LNHDA and CDR2 SQIVND (reference sequence). Trimming took off 2 bases at V and 6 bases at J, with 5 bases between the two ends.

Points on this clone: Other DNA sequences in this sample translate to the same CDR3. This sequence joins TRBV29-1 and TRBJ2-6; 10 nucleotides align to TRBD2. The V segment lost 2 bases and the J segment 2 bases; nucleotides outside the gene matches: 0. Per germline, CDR1 SQVTM and CDR2 ANQGSEA. This CDR3 has 15 residues. Written as DNA, the CDR3 is TGCAGCGTTGAACTAGCGGGGGCTGGGGCCAACGTCCTGACTTTC. Protein sequence: CSVELAGAGANVLTF. The full variable domain, its missing parts supplied by reference TRBV29-1 and TRBJ2-6, is SAVISQKPSRDICQRGTSLTIQCQVDSQVTMMFWYRQQPGQSLTLIATANQGSEATYESGFVIDKFPISRPNLTFSTLTVSNMSPEDSSIYLCSVELAGAGANVLTFGAGSRLTVL.

The CDR3 spells CASSYIQGMTEAFF. The CDR3 coding sequence is TGTGCCAGCAGTTACATACAGGGTATGACTGAAGCTTTCTTT. The rearrangement joins TRBV6-5 to TRBJ1-1; D might be TRBD1 (6 bases). Between the trimmed V and J ends, which lost 2 bases and 5 bases, there was a span of 12 bases. Germline CDR1 is MNHEY and CDR2 is SVGAGI. This CDR3 contains 14 residues.

The genes are TRBV6-6 and TRBJ1-2, with D possibly TRBD1 on 5 matching bases. The germline V gene has CDR1 MNHNY and CDR2 SVGAGI (reference sequence). V lost 3 bases and J 2 bases, leaving 7 bases between the germline ends. The CDR3 consists of 13 residues. The CDR3: CASSYGQNYGYTF. CDR3 nucleotide sequence: TGTGCCAGCAGTTATGGACAAAACTATGGCTACACCTTC.

This sequence joins TRBV7-8 and TRBJ1-5; TRBD1 might be the D (5 bases). This CDR3 has 14 amino acids. Germline V gene sequence: CDR1 SGHVS, CDR2 FQNEAQ. V was clipped by 6 bases and J by 4 bases, with 13 bases between them. The CDR3 region has the DNA TGTGCCAGCAGTTCACAGGATGGGAATCAGCCCCAGCATTTT. This translates into CASSSQDGNQPQHF.

The genes are TRBV7-6 and TRBJ2-3, with D unclear. Germline CDR1 reads SGHVS; CDR2 reads FNYEAQ. This CDR3 is built from 15 residues. The V end lost 5 bases, the J end lost 6 bases, and 18 bases lay between the germline ends. In nucleotides, the CDR3 is TGTGCCAGCAGCCCCGCCTACCGGGCAATCGATACGCAGTATTTT. This encodes CASSPAYRAIDTQYF.

The V gene is TRBV5-6, the J gene TRBJ1-1, with no clear D. The CDR3 contains 13 residues. Germline V lookup: CDR1 SGHDT, CDR2 YYEEEE. V lost 2 bases to trimming and J lost 2 bases, with 7 bases between them. CDR3 sequence: CASSLSVNTEAFF. The CDR3 coding sequence is TGTGCCAGCAGCTTATCGGTTAACACTGAAGCTTTCTTT.

A single count supports this clone. The chain links TRBV5-6 to TRBJ2-6; D might be TRBD1 or TRBD2, each matching 5 bases. The V gene lost 1 base and the J gene lost 0 bases, with 8 bases spanning the gap. The CDR3 consists of 16 residues. CDR1 and CDR2 from the germline V gene are SGHDT and YYEEEE. CDR3 DNA sequence: TGTGCCAGCAGCTTGTGGGGGAGCTCTGGGGCCAACGTCCTGACTTTC. Translation: CASSLWGSSGANVLTF.